These 17 T cell receptor beta chains originate from one sample sequenced in a study of cytomegalovirus exposure and HLA in healthy donors. Primers: 60 Vbeta forward and 13 Jbeta reverse. Method: immunoSEQ multiplex PCR; TCRdb's copy keeps in-frame clones and lacks some. The table records around 150,000 clones, approximately 79% of them present only once. Input material: PBMCs. Receptor source: a man aged 45-65 years in good health and CMV-seropositive.

The chain joins TRBV6-6 to TRBJ1-1, with D hard to call. This CDR3 contains 12 residues. Trimming shortened V by 0 bases and J by 7 bases, and 6 bases separated the two germline ends. Looked up from germline, CDR1 is MNHNY and CDR2 is SVGAGI (reference sequence). The CDR3 sequence is CASSYSVSEAFF. In nucleotides, the CDR3 is TGTGCCAGCAGTTACTCCGTCAGTGAAGCTTTCTTT.

The rearrangement uses TRBV6-1 and TRBJ1-2, with TRBD1 as a possible D gene (6 bases). V dropped 2 bases and J dropped 6 bases, with 16 bases sitting between them. There are 15 residues in the CDR3. The V gene's germline CDR1 is MNHNS and CDR2 SASEGT. CDR3 in amino acids: CASSEFSREGDGYTF. CDR3 DNA: TGTGCCAGCAGTGAATTCTCCCGAGAGGGGGATGGCTACACCTTC.

The chain employs TRBV10-3 and TRBJ2-7, with 11 positions matching TRBD1. The CDR3 sequence is 14 residues long. V dropped 6 bases and J dropped 3; count of bases not matched to a gene: 4. Germline CDR1 reads ENHRY; CDR2 reads SYGVKD. The CDR3 sequence: CAIRPGQGGYEQYF. In nucleotides, the CDR3 is TGTGCCATCAGACCGGGACAGGGGGGCTACGAGCAGTACTTC.

The chain couples TRBV7-2 to TRBJ1-2; D ambiguous. The germline CDR1 and CDR2 sequences are SGHTA and FQGNSA. The CDR3 is 15 residues long. The germline V and J ends were trimmed by 1 base and 4 bases, with 13 bases remaining between them. CDR3 DNA sequence: TGTGCCAGCAGCTTAGATAGTGCAGGCCCCTATGGCTACACCTTC. Its protein product is CASSLDSAGPYGYTF.

This clone turned up a few times. This chain joins TRBV6-5 and TRBJ2-7, with 7 bases fitting TRBD2. V trimming: 4 bases; J trimming: 0 bases; junction bases outside the gene matches: 6. This CDR3 contains 15 residues. Germline V gene lookup returns CDR1 MNHEY and CDR2 SVGAGI. In DNA form, the CDR3 reads TGTGCCAGCAGTTCCAGCGGGGTCGACTCCTACGAGCAGTACTTC. Protein sequence: CASSSSGVDSYEQYF.

This sequence joins TRBV7-6 and TRBJ1-4; weak D call: TRBD1 (6 bases). Germline V gives CDR1 SGHVS, CDR2 FNYEAQ. This CDR3 spans 15 amino acids. Deletions cut 2 bases from V and 5 bases from J, with 12 bases between. The CDR3 DNA reads TGTGCCAGCAGCTTACTGACAGGACACAATGAAAAACTGTTTTTT. It codes for CASSLLTGHNEKLFF.

The chain couples TRBV5-4 to TRBJ2-5, with D possibly being TRBD1 (5 bases). Germline assignment: CDR1 SGHNT and CDR2 YYREEE (reference sequence). The CDR3 has 13 residues. The germline V and J ends were trimmed by 10 bases and 4 bases, with 17 bases remaining between them. The CDR3 DNA is TGTGCCGCCGGCTCAGGGCGGCGAGAGACCCAGTACTTC. Its protein is CAAGSGRRETQYF.

The chain combines TRBV10-3 with TRBJ1-1; the D gene is possibly TRBD1 (6 bases). The CDR3 loop spans 12 amino acids. Germline-derived CDR1 and CDR2 are ENHRY and SYGVKD. V shed 6 bases and J shed 6 bases, with 11 bases lying between them. CDR3 sequence (DNA): TGTGCCATCAGCGAGGGGGGGGCTGAAGCTTTCTTT. Its protein product is CAISEGGAEAFF.

V gene TRBV2 combines with J gene TRBJ1-2; no firm D call. This CDR3 spans 13 amino acids. CDR1 is SNHLY and CDR2 is FYNNEI in the germline V gene. V dropped 2 bases and J dropped 5 bases, with 9 bases sitting between them. Here the CDR3 reads CASSETRRYGYTF. CDR3 nucleotide sequence: TGTGCCAGCAGTGAAACCCGCCGGTATGGCTACACCTTC.

The genes are TRBV6-5 and TRBJ1-5; D uncertain. The CDR3 has 12 amino acids. Trimming removed 7 bases at V and 4 bases at J, with 8 bases between. CDR1 is MNHEY and CDR2 is SVGAGI in the germline V gene. CDR3 sequence: CASTTGNQPQHF. The CDR3 coding sequence is TGTGCCAGCACAACGGGTAATCAGCCCCAGCATTTT.

This clone appeared a few times. This CDR3 is CATSGGQEQETQYF. CDR3 bases: TGTGCCACCAGCGGCGGACAGGAACAAGAGACCCAGTACTTC. The J gene is TRBJ2-5, the V gene TRBV15; 7 positions agree with TRBD1. Germline CDR1 and CDR2: LNHNV and YYDKDF (reference sequence). The CDR3 extends over 14 amino acids. V was pared by 5 bases and J by 2 bases, with 5 bases of the junction left unmatched.

The chain links TRBV7-3 to TRBJ2-1; 8 nucleotides match TRBD2. V lost 1 base to trimming and J lost 9 bases; unmatched junction nucleotides: 11. The CDR3 is 16 residues long. In germline, CDR1 is SGHTA, CDR2 FQGTGA. This chain's CDR3 is CASSLSPAGARGEQFF. The DNA of the CDR3 is TGTGCCAGCAGCTTAAGTCCAGCGGGGGCGAGAGGTGAGCAGTTCTTC. Variable domain in full (rest from reference TRBV7-3 and TRBJ2-1): GAGVSQTPSNKVTEKGKYVELRCDPISGHTALYWYRQSLGQGPEFLIYFQGTGAADDSGLPNDRFFAVRPEGSVSTLKIQRTERGDSAVYLCASSLSPAGARGEQFFGPGTRLTVL.

V gene TRBV5-6 combines with J gene TRBJ2-3, with D uncertain. V was cut by 0 bases and J by 6 bases, with 14 bases left in between. The CDR3 loop spans 15 amino acids. Germline CDR1 and CDR2: SGHDT and YYEEEE. The DNA for the CDR3 is TGTGCCAGCAGCTTGGAGTCAGGCTCCCGTGATACGCAGTATTTT. Translated, it gives CASSLESGSRDTQYF.

This clone was detected only once. The V call is TRBV15, the J call TRBJ1-5; possibly TRBD1 for D (6 bases). The CDR3 length is 15 residues. V shed 0 bases and J shed 5 bases, with 11 bases lying between them. Germline V CDR1 and CDR2: LNHNV, YYDKDF (reference sequence). CDR3 sequence reads: CATSRDWDIDQPQHF. The CDR3 DNA sequence: TGTGCCACCAGCAGAGATTGGGACATTGATCAGCCCCAGCATTTT.

The chain is built from TRBV5-4 and TRBJ2-7, with 9 bases lining up with TRBD2. The CDR3 contains 13 residues. Germline V gives CDR1 SGHNT, CDR2 YYREEE (reference sequence). Losses at the gene ends were 6 bases for V and 2 bases for J; bases not matched to a gene: 3. CDR3 residues: CASNLAGTYEQYF. In nucleotides, the CDR3 is TGTGCCAGCAACCTAGCGGGGACCTACGAGCAGTACTTC.

This clone was counted only a few times. V usage is TRBV7-8 and J usage is TRBJ2-1; maybe TRBD2 (5 bases). Germline CDR1 and CDR2: SGHVS and FQNEAQ. The germline V and J ends were trimmed by 1 base and 4 bases, with 11 bases remaining between them. The CDR3 is 15 residues long. CDR3: CASSLVEGRYNEQFF. The CDR3 DNA reads TGTGCCAGCAGCTTAGTCGAGGGCAGGTACAATGAGCAGTTCTTC.

The count of this clone is one. The V call is TRBV6-6, the J call TRBJ1-3; TRBD1 might be the D (6 bases). The CDR3 consists of 14 residues. Trimming left V 7 bases short and J 0 bases short, with 10 bases between. Per germline, CDR1 MNHNY and CDR2 SVGAGI (reference sequence). CDR3 loop: CASTGQFSGNTIYF. In DNA, the CDR3 is TGTGCCAGCACCGGACAGTTCTCTGGAAACACCATATATTTT.